This TCR beta chain derives from a study of cytotoxic CD8 clonotypes in ibrutinib-treated CLL. The repertoire was sequenced with immunoSEQ multiplex PCR; TCRdb's copy has only in-frame clones and lacks some. The sample has roughly 130,000 clones; 79% are singletons. The V gene's germline CDR1 is MDHEN and CDR2 SYDVKM. The CDR3 sequence is 14 residues long. Trimming removed 5 bases at V and 4 bases at J, with 14 bases between. The clonotype originates from a human donor with chronic lymphocytic leukemia. The sequencing here drew on PBMCs, taken after 12 months of ibrutinib treatment. The gene calls are TRBV28 and TRBJ1-1; no firm D call. In nucleotides, the CDR3 is TGTGCCAGCAGTCGAAGGAGGGTGGCCACTGAAGCTTTCTTT. Its translation: CASSRRRVATEAFF.